This is a list of T cell receptor beta chains from one sample in a study of shared clonotypes between healthy human individuals. Data came from immunoSEQ multiplex PCR; TCRdb stores just in-frame clones and leaves some out. The data contain tens of thousands of clones, around 57% of them singletons. Sequencing was carried out using memory CD8+ T cells sorted from blood. These receptors were taken from a young man in good health. CDR3s include the opening cysteine and the closing phenylalanine or tryptophan.

J gene: TRBJ2-3; V gene: TRBV11-2; CDR3 protein: CASSLVESGTDTQYF
J gene: TRBJ2-3; V gene: TRBV4-1; CDR3 protein: CASSQVSSTDTQYF
J gene: TRBJ2-1; V gene: TRBV6-5; CDR3 protein: CASSYSGTSGWNEQFF
J gene: TRBJ2-5; V gene: TRBV28; CDR3 protein: CASSPGARETQYF
J gene: TRBJ1-3; V gene: TRBV5-4; CDR3 protein: CASSFTGVGNTIYF
J gene: TRBJ2-1; V gene: TRBV29-1; CDR3 protein: CSVDDRGLIDEQFF
J gene: TRBJ2-1; V gene: TRBV10-2; CDR3 protein: CASSDFDNEQFF
J gene: TRBJ2-1; V gene: TRBV25-1; CDR3 protein: CASSTTEVGANEQFF
J gene: TRBJ2-2; V gene: TRBV7-9; CDR3 protein: CASSVNRYTGELFF
J gene: TRBJ2-2; V gene: TRBV11-2; CDR3 protein: CASSFGTGRVFF